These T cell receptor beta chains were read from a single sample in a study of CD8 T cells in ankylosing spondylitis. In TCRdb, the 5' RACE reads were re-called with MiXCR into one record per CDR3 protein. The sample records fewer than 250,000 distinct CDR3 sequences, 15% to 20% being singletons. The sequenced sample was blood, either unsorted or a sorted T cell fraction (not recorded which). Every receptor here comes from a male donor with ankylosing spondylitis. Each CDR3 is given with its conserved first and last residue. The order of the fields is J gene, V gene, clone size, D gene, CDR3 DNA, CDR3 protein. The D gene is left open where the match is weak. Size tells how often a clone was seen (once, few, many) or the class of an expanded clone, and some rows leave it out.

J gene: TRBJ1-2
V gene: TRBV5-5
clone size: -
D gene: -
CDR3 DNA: TGTGCCAGCAGCCCAAGAACGGACAGCTTCTATGGCTACACCTTC
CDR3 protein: CASSPRTDSFYGYTF

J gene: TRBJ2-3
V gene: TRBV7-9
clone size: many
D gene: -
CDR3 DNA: TGTGCCAGCAGCTCGGGACCGACTTACACAGATACGCAGTATTTT
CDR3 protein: CASSSGPTYTDTQYF

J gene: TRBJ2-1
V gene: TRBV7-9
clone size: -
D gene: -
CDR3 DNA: TGTGCCAGCAGCTTCGCAGAAGAGCAGTTCTTC
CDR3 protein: CASSFAEEQFF

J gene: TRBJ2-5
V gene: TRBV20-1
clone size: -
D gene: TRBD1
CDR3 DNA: TGCAGTGCTGGGACAGGGTTGCGTTGGGAGACCCAGTACTTC
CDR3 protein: CSAGTGLRWETQYF

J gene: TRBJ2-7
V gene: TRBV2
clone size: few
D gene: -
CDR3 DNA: TGTGCCAGCCTCCGGGACAACTACGAGCAGTACTTC
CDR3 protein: CASLRDNYEQYF

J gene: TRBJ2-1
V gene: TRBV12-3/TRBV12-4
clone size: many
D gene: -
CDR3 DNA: TGTGCCAGCAGTTTAGTACAGTCCTACAATGAGCAGTTCTTC
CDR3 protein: CASSLVQSYNEQFF

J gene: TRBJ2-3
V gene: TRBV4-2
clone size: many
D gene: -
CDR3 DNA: TGTGCCAGCAGCCAAGCGGGGGATTACACAGATACGCAGTATTTT
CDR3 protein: CASSQAGDYTDTQYF

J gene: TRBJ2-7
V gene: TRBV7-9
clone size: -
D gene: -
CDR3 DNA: TGTGCCAGCAGCTCGGCCCCCACGGGGGCCTACGAGCAGTACTTC
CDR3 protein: CASSSAPTGAYEQYF

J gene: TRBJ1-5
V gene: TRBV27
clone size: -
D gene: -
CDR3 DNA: TGTGCCAGCAGTTTAAGTAGCTATCAGCCCCAGCATTTT
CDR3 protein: CASSLSSYQPQHF

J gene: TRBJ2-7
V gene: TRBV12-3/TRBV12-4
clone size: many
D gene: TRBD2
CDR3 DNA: TGTGCCAGCAGTTTGTCCGGGCCGGGGGGCTCCTACGAGCAGTACTTC
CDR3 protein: CASSLSGPGGSYEQYF

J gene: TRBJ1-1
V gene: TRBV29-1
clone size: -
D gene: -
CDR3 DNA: TGCAGCGTTGAAAGGCAAAACACTGAAGCTTTCTTT
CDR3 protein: CSVERQNTEAFF

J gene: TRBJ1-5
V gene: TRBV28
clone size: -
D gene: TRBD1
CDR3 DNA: TGTGCCAGCAGTTTATCCAGGGGGCATCAGCCCCAGCATTTT
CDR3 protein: CASSLSRGHQPQHF

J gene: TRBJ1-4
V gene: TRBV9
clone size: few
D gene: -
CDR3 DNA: TGTGCCAGCAGCGTAGCGTCCGGGGAGGCTGAAAAACTGTTTTTT
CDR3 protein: CASSVASGEAEKLFF

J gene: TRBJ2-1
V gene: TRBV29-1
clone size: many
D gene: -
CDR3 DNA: TGCAGCGTTGAGGATCCCAGGAGCTCCTACAATGAGCAGTTCTTC
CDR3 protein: CSVEDPRSSYNEQFF

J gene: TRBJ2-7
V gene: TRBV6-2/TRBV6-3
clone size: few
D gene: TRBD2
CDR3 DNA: TGTGCCAGCAGATCCGGAGCGGGGAGCTCCTACGAGCAGTACTTC
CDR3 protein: CASRSGAGSSYEQYF

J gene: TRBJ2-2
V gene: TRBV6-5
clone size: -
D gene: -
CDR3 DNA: TGTGCCAGCAGTTACGGGGGTGGTGGCACCGGGGAGCTGTTTTTT
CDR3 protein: CASSYGGGGTGELFF

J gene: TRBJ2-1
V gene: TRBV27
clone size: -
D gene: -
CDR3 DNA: TGTGCCAGCAGCTTTGACCCGATGAATGAGCAGTTCTTC
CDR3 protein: CASSFDPMNEQFF

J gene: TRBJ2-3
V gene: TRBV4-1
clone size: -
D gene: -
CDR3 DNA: TGCGCCAGCAGCCAAGGGGGTGGCGGGAGCACAGATACGCAGTATTTT
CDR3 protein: CASSQGGGGSTDTQYF

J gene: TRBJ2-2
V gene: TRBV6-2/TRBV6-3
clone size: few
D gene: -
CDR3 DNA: TGTGCCAGCAGTTACTCGATATTGGGACGGGAGAGCACCGGGGAGCTGTTTTTT
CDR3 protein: CASSYSILGRESTGELFF

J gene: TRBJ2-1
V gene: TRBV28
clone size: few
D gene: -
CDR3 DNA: TGTGCCAGCAGCCCTCCCGCGAGGGAGAGCTCCTACAATGAGCAGTTCTTC
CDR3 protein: CASSPPARESSYNEQFF

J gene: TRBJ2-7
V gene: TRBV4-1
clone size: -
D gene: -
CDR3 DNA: TGCGCCAGCAGCCAAGATTTAGGTTTGTCCTACGAGCAGTACTTC
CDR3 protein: CASSQDLGLSYEQYF

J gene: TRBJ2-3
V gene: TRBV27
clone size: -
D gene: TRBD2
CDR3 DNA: TGTGCCAGCCGTCGAGCGGGAAGCACAGATACGCAGTATTTT
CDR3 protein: CASRRAGSTDTQYF

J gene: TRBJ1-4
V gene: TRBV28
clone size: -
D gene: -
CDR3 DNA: TGTGCCAGCAGTTCCCCCCAGGAGAGGGAGTACGAAAAACTGTTTTTT
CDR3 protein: CASSSPQEREYEKLFF

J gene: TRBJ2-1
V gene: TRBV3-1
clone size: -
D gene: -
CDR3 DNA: TGTGCCAGCAGCCAAGACGACGGGAGCTCCTACAATGAGCAGTTCTTC
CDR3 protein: CASSQDDGSSYNEQFF

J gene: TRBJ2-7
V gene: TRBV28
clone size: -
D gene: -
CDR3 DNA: TGTGCCAGCAGTCCCCTCTACGAGCAGTACTTC
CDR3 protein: CASSPLYEQYF

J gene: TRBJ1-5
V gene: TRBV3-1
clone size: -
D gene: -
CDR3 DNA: TGTGCCAGCAGCCAAGAATGGGGTCCCCATCAGCCCCAGCATTTT
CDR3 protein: CASSQEWGPHQPQHF

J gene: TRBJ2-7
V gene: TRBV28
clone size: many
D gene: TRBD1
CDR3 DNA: TGTGCCAGCAGGCAACAGGGGGGCTTCTTTCCCTACGAGCAGTACTTC
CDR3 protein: CASRQQGGFFPYEQYF

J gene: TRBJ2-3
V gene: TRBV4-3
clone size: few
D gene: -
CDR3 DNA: TGCGCCAGCAGCCAAGATAACACAGGGGGGGGCACAGATACGCAGTATTTT
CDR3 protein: CASSQDNTGGGTDTQYF

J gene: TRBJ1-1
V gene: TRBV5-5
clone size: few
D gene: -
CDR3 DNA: TGTGCCAGCAGCTTGTGGGGAGAGGGATGGACTGAAGCTTTCTTT
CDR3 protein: CASSLWGEGWTEAFF

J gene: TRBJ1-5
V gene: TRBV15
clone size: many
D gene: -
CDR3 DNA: TGTGCCACCAGCAGAGATCGGGGGCACCAGCCCCAGCATTTT
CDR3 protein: CATSRDRGHQPQHF

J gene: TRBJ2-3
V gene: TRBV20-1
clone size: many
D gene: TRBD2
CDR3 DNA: TGCAGTGCTCCCCTAGAGATAGCGGGGGGCACAGATACGCAGTATTTT
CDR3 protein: CSAPLEIAGGTDTQYF

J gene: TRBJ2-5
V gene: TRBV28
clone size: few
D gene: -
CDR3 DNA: TGTGCCAGCAGTTTGAACTTTCAAGAGACCCAGTACTTC
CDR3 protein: CASSLNFQETQYF

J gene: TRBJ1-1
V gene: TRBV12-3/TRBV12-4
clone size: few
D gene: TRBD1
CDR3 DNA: TGTGCCAGCAGCCCTTACAGGGGGCGAGCTTTCTTT
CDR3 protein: CASSPYRGRAFF

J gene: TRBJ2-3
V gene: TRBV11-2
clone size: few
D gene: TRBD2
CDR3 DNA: TGTGCCAGCAGCTTAGGTGGGACTACGGGAGATACGCAGTATTTT
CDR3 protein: CASSLGGTTGDTQYF

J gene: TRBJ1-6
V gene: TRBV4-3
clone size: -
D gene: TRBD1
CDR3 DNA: TGCGCCAGCAGCCAAGATGGGGCAGGGGGGAATTCACCCCTCCACTTT
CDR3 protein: CASSQDGAGGNSPLHF

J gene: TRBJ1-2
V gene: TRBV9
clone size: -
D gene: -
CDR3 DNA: TGTGCCAGCAGGGCCCCCCCTCCGGACAACCTCCGAGGCTACACCTTC
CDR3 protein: CASRAPPPDNLRGYTF

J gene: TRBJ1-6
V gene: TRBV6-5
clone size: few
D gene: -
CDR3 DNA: TGTGCCAGCAGTTACGCCTCAGGGGTGGGTAATTCACCCCTCCACTTT
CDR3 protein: CASSYASGVGNSPLHF

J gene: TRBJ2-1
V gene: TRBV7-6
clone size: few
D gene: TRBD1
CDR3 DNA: TGTGCCAGCAGCCCCCGACAGGGGTCCTACAATGAGCAGTTCTTC
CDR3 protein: CASSPRQGSYNEQFF

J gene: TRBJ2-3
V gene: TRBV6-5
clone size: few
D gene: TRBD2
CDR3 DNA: TGTGCCAGCAGTTCTCCCGATCTAGCGGGAGATTGGGCAGATACGCAGTATTTT
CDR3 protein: CASSSPDLAGDWADTQYF

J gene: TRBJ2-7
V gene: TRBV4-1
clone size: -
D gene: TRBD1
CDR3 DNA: TGCGCCAGCAGCCAAGCCGACAGGGCCCACGAGCAGTACTTC
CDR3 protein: CASSQADRAHEQYF

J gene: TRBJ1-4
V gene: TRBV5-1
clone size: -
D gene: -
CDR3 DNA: TGCGCCAGCAGCTTGGCCGAAAGGACAGCCGCAACTAATGAAAAACTGTTTTTT
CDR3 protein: CASSLAERTAATNEKLFF